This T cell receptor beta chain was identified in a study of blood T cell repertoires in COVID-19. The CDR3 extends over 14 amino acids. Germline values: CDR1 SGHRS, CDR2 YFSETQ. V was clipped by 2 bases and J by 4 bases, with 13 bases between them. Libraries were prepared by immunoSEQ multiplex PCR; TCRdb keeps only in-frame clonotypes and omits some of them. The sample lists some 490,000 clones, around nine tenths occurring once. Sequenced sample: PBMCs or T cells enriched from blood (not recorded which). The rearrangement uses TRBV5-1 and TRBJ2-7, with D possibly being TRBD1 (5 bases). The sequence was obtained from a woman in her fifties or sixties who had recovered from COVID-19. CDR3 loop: CASSFDRPIYEQYF. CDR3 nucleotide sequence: TGCGCCAGCAGCTTCGACAGACCAATTTACGAGCAGTACTTC. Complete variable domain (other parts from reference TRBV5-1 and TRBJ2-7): KAGVTQTPRYLIKTRGQQVTLSCSPISGHRSVSWYQQTPGQGLQFLFEYFSETQRNKGNFPGRFSGRQFSNSRSEMNVSTLELGDSALYLCASSFDRPIYEQYFGPGTRLTVT.